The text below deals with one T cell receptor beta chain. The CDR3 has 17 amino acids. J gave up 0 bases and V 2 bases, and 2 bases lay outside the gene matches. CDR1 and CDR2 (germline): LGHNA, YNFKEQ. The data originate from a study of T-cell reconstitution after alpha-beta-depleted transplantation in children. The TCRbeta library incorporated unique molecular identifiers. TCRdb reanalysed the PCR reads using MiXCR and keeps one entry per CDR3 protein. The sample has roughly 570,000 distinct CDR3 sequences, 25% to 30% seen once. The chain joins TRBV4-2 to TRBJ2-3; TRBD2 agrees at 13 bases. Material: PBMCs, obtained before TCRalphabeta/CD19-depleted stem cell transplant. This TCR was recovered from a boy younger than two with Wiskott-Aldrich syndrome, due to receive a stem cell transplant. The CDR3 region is CASSQPGLAGSTDTQYF. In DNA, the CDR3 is TGTGCCAGCAGCCAACCGGGACTAGCGGGAAGCACAGATACGCAGTATTTT.